Each of the 20 T cell receptor beta chains below was sequenced from the same sample in a study of shared clonotypes between healthy human individuals. Assay: immunoSEQ multiplex PCR; the TCRdb copy retains only in-frame clones and omits some. The table includes around 610,000 clones, 96% detected once. Terminally differentiated effector memory CD45RA+ cells were left out of the naive CD8 fraction, which was CD45RO-negative and positively selected for CCR7. The sample was naive CD8+ T cells sorted from blood. The receptors derive from a woman aged 25 to 39 in good health.

The chain employs TRBV13 and TRBJ2-1; D is undetermined. The V end was cut by 2 bases, the J end by 8 bases, with 16 bases between. The CDR3 runs 15 residues. Germline V lookup: CDR1 PRHDT, CDR2 FYEKMQ (reference sequence). CDR3 nucleotide sequence: TGTGCCAGCAGCTTAACTACTCTACACTTGGATGAGCAGTTCTTC. The encoded protein is CASSLTTLHLDEQFF.

The chain joins TRBV19 to TRBJ2-1; D remains ambiguous. This CDR3 comprises 14 residues. Trimming shortened V by 3 bases and J by 0 bases, and 6 bases separated the two germline ends. CDR1 and CDR2 from the germline V gene are LNHDA and SQIVND (reference sequence). For the CDR3, the DNA is TGTGCCAGTAGTATTGCGGTCTCCTACAATGAGCAGTTCTTC. It translates to CASSIAVSYNEQFF.

The chain links TRBV11-2 to TRBJ2-7; D gene unclear. CDR1 is SGHAT and CDR2 is FQNNGV in the germline V gene. The CDR3 loop spans 16 amino acids. Trimming pared 4 bases from V and 9 bases from J, leaving 25 bases between. CDR3 nucleotides: TGTGCCAGCAGCTCTCCGTCCGGGCCCCGCGGCAGGCCGCAGTACTTC. The encoded protein is CASSSPSGPRGRPQYF. The variable domain in full, with the rest retrieved from reference TRBV11-2 and TRBJ2-7, is EAGVAQSPRYKIIEKRQSVAFWCNPISGHATLYWYQQILGQGPKLLIQFQNNGVVDDSQLPKDRFSAERLKGVDSTLKIQPAKLEDSAVYLCASSSPSGPRGRPQYFGPGTRLTVT.

The genes are TRBV5-1 and TRBJ1-3; possibly TRBD1 for D (5 bases). Germline-derived CDR1 and CDR2 are SGHRS and YFSETQ. CDR3 size: 14 residues. V lost 3 bases, J lost 8 bases, and 15 bases lay in between. The CDR3 loop is CASSSEGAGDTIYF. The CDR3 DNA reads as TGCGCCAGCAGCTCGGAGGGTGCGGGGGACACCATATATTTT.

The chain joins TRBV5-1 to TRBJ2-7; 7 bases align to TRBD1. The J segment lost 0 bases and the V segment lost 0 bases, leaving 3 bases of the junction unmatched. The length of the CDR3 is 15 residues. Germline CDR1 reads SGHRS; CDR2 reads YFSETQ. CDR3 in DNA: TGCGCCAGCAGCTTGGAGGGACAGTACTCCTACGAGCAGTACTTC. This translates into CASSLEGQYSYEQYF.

The J gene is TRBJ2-7, the V gene TRBV4-1; 10 positions match TRBD2. J lost 2 bases, V lost 4 bases, and 8 bases had no gene match. In germline, CDR1 is MGHRA, CDR2 YSYEKL. The CDR3 runs 16 residues. In DNA, the CDR3 is TGCGCCAGCAGCCTTGGGGTAGCGGGAGGTCCCTACGAGCAGTACTTC. Protein product: CASSLGVAGGPYEQYF.

The chain links TRBV27 to TRBJ2-1; 8 bases are a match to TRBD2. Per germline, CDR1 MNHEY and CDR2 SMNVEV (reference sequence). Trimming took 5 bases from V and 3 from J; bases not matched to a gene: 6. The CDR3 spans 15 residues. In nucleotides, the CDR3 is TGTGCCAGCAGTATAGCGGGACCGGACTACAATGAGCAGTTCTTC. Residues: CASSIAGPDYNEQFF.

With regard to this clone: This sample includes further DNA sequences coding for the same CDR3. CDR3 sequence reads: CASSQIPSNQPQHF. CDR3 DNA sequence: TGCGCCAGCAGCCAGATCCCCTCGAATCAGCCCCAGCATTTT. J is TRBJ1-5 and V is TRBV4-1; no firm D call. Trimming removed 3 bases at V and 4 bases at J, with 10 bases between. This CDR3 has 14 amino acids. Germline-derived CDR1 and CDR2 are MGHRA and YSYEKL.

The chain carries TRBV10-2 and TRBJ2-7; D is perhaps TRBD2 (6 bases). The CDR3 has 15 residues. The germline V gene has CDR1 WSHSY and CDR2 SAAADI. Deletions cut 4 bases from V and 0 bases from J, with 13 bases between. CDR3 DNA sequence: TGCGCCAGCAGTGTCGGGGGTCCCCTCTCCTACGAGCAGTACTTC. Residues: CASSVGGPLSYEQYF.

The rearrangement links TRBV27 to TRBJ2-1, with 9 bases lining up with TRBD2. CDR1 and CDR2 from the germline V gene are MNHEY and SMNVEV (reference sequence). V shed 5 bases and J 4 bases; nucleotides not matched to a gene: 6. The CDR3 sequence is 15 residues long. CDR3 region: CASSPLAGTYNEQFF. The CDR3 coding sequence is TGTGCCAGCAGTCCCCTAGCGGGAACATACAATGAGCAGTTCTTC.

The CDR3: CASSATSGSYEQYF. Written as DNA, the CDR3 is TGTGCCAGTAGTGCAACTAGCGGCTCCTACGAGCAGTACTTC. The genes are TRBV19 and TRBJ2-7, with 8 bases that match TRBD2. The CDR3 runs 14 residues. The V segment lost 5 bases and the J segment 0 bases; nucleotides outside the gene matches: 3. Germline V gene lookup returns CDR1 LNHDA and CDR2 SQIVND (reference sequence).

The V gene is TRBV19, the J gene TRBJ1-5; D uncertain. From germline, CDR1 is LNHDA and CDR2 SQIVND (reference sequence). V lost 6 bases and J 4 bases, leaving 16 bases between the germline ends. The CDR3 sequence is 15 residues long. CDR3: CASRSGHDRNQPQHF. For the CDR3, the DNA is TGTGCCAGTAGGTCCGGCCACGATCGGAATCAGCCCCAGCATTTT.

V and J are TRBV6-5 and TRBJ1-2; unclear D gene. V gave up 6 bases and J gave up 8 bases, with 19 bases separating them. CDR3 length: 14 amino acids. CDR1 and CDR2 (germline): MNHEY, SVGAGI. CDR3 loop: CASRVSVLPGGYTF. In DNA, the CDR3 is TGTGCCAGCAGGGTCTCAGTCCTTCCAGGCGGCTACACCTTC.

The chain combines TRBV4-1 with TRBJ2-5; possible D gene TRBD2, 6 bases. Germline V CDR1 and CDR2: MGHRA, YSYEKL. V lost 1 base to trimming and J lost 13 bases, with 10 bases between them. CDR3 length equals 11 residues. CDR3 region: CASSQGDLRYF. The DNA of the CDR3 is TGCGCCAGCAGCCAAGGGGACTTGCGGTACTTC.

The chain links TRBV10-2 to TRBJ2-1; no clear D. Germline CDR1 and CDR2: WSHSY and SAAADI. V shed 10 bases and J shed 8 bases, with 21 bases lying between them. The length of the CDR3 is 14 residues. CDR3 protein: CATALVGASDEQFF. As DNA, the CDR3 is TGCGCCACCGCGCTTGTCGGTGCTTCGGATGAGCAGTTCTTC.

The V and J genes are TRBV27 and TRBJ1-4, with TRBD1 as a possible D gene (6 bases). This CDR3 has 19 residues. V was cut by 8 bases and J by 3 bases, with 28 bases left in between. Germline V gives CDR1 MNHEY, CDR2 SMNVEV (reference sequence). CDR3 in DNA: TGTGCCAGCGCCAAACTTGGGACACAAGGGCCCGGTGCTAATGAAAAACTGTTTTTT. It translates to CASAKLGTQGPGANEKLFF. Using reference TRBV27 and TRBJ1-4 for the parts outside the CDR3, the full variable domain is EAQVTQNPRYLITVTGKKLTVTCSQNMNHEYMSWYRQDPGLGLRQIYYSMNVEVTDKGDVPEGYKVSRKEKRNFPLILESPSPNQTSLYFCASAKLGTQGPGANEKLFFGSGTQLSVL.

This clone was observed a handful of times. This chain uses TRBV10-1 with TRBJ2-2; 10 bases fit TRBD2. V shed 0 bases, J shed 2 bases, and the junction held 3 bases outside the gene matches. The germline gives CDR1 WNHNN, CDR2 SYGVQD (reference sequence). The CDR3 loop spans 17 amino acids. CDR3 sequence: CASSESGLAENTGELFF. CDR3 nucleotides: TGCGCCAGCAGTGAGTCAGGACTAGCGGAAAACACCGGGGAGCTGTTTTTT.

The chain uses TRBV7-8 and TRBJ2-2; 7 bases map to TRBD2. Germline trimming cut 1 base from V and 7 bases from J; bases unmatched to any gene: 15. This CDR3 has 18 amino acids. The germline V gene encodes CDR1 SGHVS and CDR2 FQNEAQ. The CDR3 nucleotides are TGTGCCAGCAGCTTAGATATCGGCGGGAGTTGGGACGGCGGGGAGCTGTTTTTT. This encodes CASSLDIGGSWDGGELFF. The variable domain in full, with the rest retrieved from reference TRBV7-8 and TRBJ2-2, is GAGVSQSPRYKVAKRGQDVALRCDPISGHVSLFWYQQALGQGPEFLTYFQNEAQLDKSGLPSDRFFAERPEGSVSTLKIQRTQQEDSAVYLCASSLDIGGSWDGGELFFGEGSRLTVL.

The chain carries TRBV5-4 and TRBJ1-3; D is uncertain. In germline, CDR1 is SGHNT, CDR2 YYREEE (reference sequence). V was trimmed by 6 bases and J by 2 bases, leaving 12 bases between them. The CDR3 is 14 residues long. CDR3 loop: CASTTDQAGNTIYF. CDR3 DNA: TGTGCCAGCACCACGGACCAAGCTGGAAACACCATATATTTT.

The V call is TRBV11-2, the J call TRBJ2-7, with D perhaps TRBD2 (5 bases). Trimming removed 2 bases at V and 3 bases at J, with 11 bases between. Germline V CDR1 and CDR2: SGHAT, FQNNGV. This CDR3 contains 14 residues. For the CDR3, the DNA is TGTGCCAGCAGCTTAACTAGTGCAGACTACGAGCAGTACTTC. Its protein is CASSLTSADYEQYF.